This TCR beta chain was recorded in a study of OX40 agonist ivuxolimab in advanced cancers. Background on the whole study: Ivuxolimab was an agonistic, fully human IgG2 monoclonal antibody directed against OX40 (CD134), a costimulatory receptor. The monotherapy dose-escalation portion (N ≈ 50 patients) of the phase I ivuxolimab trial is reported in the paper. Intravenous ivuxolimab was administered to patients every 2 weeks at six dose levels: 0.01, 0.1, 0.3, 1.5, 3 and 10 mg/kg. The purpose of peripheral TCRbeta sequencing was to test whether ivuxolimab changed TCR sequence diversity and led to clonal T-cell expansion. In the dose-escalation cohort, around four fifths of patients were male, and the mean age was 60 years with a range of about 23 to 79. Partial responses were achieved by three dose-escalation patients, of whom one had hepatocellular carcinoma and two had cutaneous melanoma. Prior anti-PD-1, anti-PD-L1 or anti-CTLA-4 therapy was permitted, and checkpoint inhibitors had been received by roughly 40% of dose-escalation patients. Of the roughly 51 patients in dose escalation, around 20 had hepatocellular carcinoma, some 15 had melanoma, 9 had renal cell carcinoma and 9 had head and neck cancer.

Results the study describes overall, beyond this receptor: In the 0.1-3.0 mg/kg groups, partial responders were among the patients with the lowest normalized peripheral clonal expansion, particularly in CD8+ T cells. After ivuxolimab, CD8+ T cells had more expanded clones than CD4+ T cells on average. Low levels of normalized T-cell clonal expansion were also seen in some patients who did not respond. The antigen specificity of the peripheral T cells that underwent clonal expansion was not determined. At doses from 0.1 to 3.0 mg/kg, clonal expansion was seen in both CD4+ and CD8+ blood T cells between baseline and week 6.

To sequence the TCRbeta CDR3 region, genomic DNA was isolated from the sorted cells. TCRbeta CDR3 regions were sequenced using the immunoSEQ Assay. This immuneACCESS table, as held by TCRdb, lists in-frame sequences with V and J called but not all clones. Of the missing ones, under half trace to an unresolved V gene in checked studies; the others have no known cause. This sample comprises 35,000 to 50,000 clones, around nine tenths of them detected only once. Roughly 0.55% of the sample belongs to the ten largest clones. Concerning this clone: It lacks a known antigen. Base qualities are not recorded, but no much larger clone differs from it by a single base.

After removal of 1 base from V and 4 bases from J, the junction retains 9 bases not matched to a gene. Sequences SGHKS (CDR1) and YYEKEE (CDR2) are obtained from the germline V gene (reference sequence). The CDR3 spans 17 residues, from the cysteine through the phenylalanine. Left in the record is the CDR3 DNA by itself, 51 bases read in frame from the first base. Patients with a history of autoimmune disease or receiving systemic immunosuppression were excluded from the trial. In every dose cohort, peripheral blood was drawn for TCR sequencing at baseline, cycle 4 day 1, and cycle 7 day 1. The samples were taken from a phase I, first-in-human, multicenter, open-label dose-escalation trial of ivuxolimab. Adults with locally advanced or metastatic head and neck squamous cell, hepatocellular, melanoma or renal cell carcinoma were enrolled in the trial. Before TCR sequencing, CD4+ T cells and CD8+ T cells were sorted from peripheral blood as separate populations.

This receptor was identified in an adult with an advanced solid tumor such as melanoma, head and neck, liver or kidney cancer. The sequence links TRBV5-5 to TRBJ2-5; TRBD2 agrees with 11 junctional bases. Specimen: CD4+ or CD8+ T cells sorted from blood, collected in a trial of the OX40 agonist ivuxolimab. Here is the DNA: TGTGCCAGCAGCTTGCATCTAGCGGGGGGAGAGGGAGAGACCCAGTACTTC. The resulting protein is CASSLHLAGGEGETQYF.